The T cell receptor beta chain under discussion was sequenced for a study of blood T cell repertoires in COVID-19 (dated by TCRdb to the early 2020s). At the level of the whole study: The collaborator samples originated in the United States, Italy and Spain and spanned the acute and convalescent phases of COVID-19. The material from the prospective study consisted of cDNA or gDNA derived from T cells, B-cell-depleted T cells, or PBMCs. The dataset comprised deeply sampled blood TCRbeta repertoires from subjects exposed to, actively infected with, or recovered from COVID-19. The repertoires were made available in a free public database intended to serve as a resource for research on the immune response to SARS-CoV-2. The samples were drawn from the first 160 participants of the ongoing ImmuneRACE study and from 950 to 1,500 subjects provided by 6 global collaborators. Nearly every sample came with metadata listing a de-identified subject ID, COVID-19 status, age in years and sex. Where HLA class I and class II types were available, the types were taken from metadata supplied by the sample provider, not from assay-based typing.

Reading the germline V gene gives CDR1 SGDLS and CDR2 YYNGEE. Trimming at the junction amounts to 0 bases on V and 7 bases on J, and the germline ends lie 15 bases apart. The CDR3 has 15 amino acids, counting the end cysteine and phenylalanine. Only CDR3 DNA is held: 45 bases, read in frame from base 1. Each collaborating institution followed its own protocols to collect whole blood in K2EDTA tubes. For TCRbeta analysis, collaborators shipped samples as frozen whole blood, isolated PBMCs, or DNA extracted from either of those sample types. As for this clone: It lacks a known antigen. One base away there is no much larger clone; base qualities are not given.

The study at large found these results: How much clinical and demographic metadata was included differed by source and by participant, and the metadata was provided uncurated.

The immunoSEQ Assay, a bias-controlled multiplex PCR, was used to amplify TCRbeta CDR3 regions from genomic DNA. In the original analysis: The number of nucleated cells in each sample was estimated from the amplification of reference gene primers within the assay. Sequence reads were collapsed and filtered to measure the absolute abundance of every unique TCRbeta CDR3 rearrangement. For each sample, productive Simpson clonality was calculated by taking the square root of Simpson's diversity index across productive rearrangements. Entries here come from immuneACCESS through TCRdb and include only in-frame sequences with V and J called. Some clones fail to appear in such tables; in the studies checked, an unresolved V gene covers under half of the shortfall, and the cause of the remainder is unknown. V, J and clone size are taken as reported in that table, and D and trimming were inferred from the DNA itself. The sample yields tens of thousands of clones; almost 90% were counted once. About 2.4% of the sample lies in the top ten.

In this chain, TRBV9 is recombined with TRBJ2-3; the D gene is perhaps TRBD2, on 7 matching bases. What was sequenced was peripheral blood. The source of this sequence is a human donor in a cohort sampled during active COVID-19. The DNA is TGTGCCAGCAGCGTAGCGGGGGGCCCCACCTATACGCAGTATTTT. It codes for CASSVAGGPTYTQYF.